These T cell receptor beta chains were read from a single sample in a study of Ad26.COV2.S vaccination and SARS-CoV-2 variants. Only in-frame clones appear in the TCRdb table, and some are missing; sequencing was by immunoSEQ multiplex PCR. The table has a few hundred thousand clones, around 87% seen once. This sample comprised peripheral blood, obtained in a trial of Ad26.COV2.S vaccine versus placebo. The receptors come from a person between 18 and 65 years old who received the Ad26.COV2.S COVID-19 vaccine or a placebo. The CDR3 runs from the conserved cysteine through the conserved F or W. D genes are given only for firm matches. Clone sizes are given selectively: once, few, many, or a class where the clone is expanded.

j_call: TRBJ1-2; d_call: -; v_call: TRBV18; clone_size: -; cdr3_nt: TGTGCCAGCGCCCTCACCCAGGTTAACTATGGCTACACCTTC; cdr3_aa: CASALTQVNYGYTF
j_call: TRBJ1-5; d_call: -; v_call: TRBV12-3/TRBV12-4; clone_size: -; cdr3_nt: TGTGCCAGCAGTGCTCAGGGGAAACAGCCCCAGCATTTT; cdr3_aa: CASSAQGKQPQHF
j_call: TRBJ2-1; d_call: TRBD2; v_call: TRBV27; clone_size: -; cdr3_nt: TGTGCCAGCAGTCCTGGACTAGCGGGAGATGAGCAGTTCTTC; cdr3_aa: CASSPGLAGDEQFF
j_call: TRBJ2-7; d_call: TRBD2; v_call: TRBV6-5; clone_size: -; cdr3_nt: TGTGCCAGCCTTTTGACTAGCGGGATATACGAGCAGTACTTC; cdr3_aa: CASLLTSGIYEQYF
j_call: TRBJ2-2; d_call: -; v_call: TRBV11-2; clone_size: few; cdr3_nt: TGTGCCAGCAGCTTACTAGGGATGAATACCGGGGAGCTGTTTTTT; cdr3_aa: CASSLLGMNTGELFF
j_call: TRBJ2-3; d_call: -; v_call: TRBV20-1; clone_size: -; cdr3_nt: TGCAGTGCTAAAATAGATACGCAGTATTTT; cdr3_aa: CSAKIDTQYF
j_call: TRBJ1-2; d_call: -; v_call: TRBV4-2; clone_size: -; cdr3_nt: TGTGCCAGCAGCCAAGACCGGACGTTCTGGAGCTACACCTTC; cdr3_aa: CASSQDRTFWSYTF
j_call: TRBJ1-2; d_call: -; v_call: TRBV5-1; clone_size: -; cdr3_nt: TGCGCCAGCAGCGGCGGGTCACGCTATGGCTACACCTTC; cdr3_aa: CASSGGSRYGYTF
j_call: TRBJ2-1; d_call: -; v_call: TRBV24-1; clone_size: -; cdr3_nt: TGTGCCACCGCAAGAGACGGCTACAATGAGCAGTTCTTC; cdr3_aa: CATARDGYNEQFF
j_call: TRBJ1-2; d_call: -; v_call: TRBV19; clone_size: few; cdr3_nt: TGTGCCAGTAGTCCGGGGCTCTATGGCTACACCTTC; cdr3_aa: CASSPGLYGYTF
j_call: TRBJ1-6; d_call: TRBD1; v_call: TRBV19; clone_size: once; cdr3_nt: TGTGCCAGTAGTATCCTAGGGACAGATTCACCCCTCCACTTT; cdr3_aa: CASSILGTDSPLHF